The present T cell receptor (beta chain) was sequenced within a study of blood T cell repertoires in COVID-19. Profiling relied on immunoSEQ multiplex PCR, and the TCRdb table lists in-frame clones only, not all of them. The data show 150,000 to 180,000 clones, with approximately 80% seen just once and around 3.5% held by the top ten. This clone occurred a few times. Looked up from germline, CDR1 is MNHEY and CDR2 is SVGEGT. Deletions cut 2 bases from V and 0 bases from J, with 11 bases between. The CDR3 runs 16 residues. The chain couples TRBV6-2 or TRBV6-3 to TRBJ2-1; D is unresolved. Sequencing was carried out using peripheral blood. The TCR comes from a woman of 80 years or more with acute or convalescent COVID-19. The CDR3: CASSYQLPSSYNEQFF. The CDR3 DNA reads as TGTGCCAGCAGTTACCAGTTACCCAGCTCCTACAATGAGCAGTTCTTC.